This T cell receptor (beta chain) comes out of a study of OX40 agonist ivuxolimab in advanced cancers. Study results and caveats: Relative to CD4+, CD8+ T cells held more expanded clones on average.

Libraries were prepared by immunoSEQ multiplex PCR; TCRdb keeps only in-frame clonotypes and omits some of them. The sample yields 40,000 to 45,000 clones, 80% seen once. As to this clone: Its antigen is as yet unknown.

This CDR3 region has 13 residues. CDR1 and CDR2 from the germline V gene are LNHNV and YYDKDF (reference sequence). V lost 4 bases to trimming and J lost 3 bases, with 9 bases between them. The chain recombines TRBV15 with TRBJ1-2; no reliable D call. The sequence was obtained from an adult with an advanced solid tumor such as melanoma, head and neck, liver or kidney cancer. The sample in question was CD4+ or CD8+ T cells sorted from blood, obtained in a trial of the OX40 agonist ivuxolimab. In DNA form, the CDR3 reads TGTGCCACCAGCAACCGGGGAGACTATGGCTACACCTTC. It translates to CATSNRGDYGYTF.